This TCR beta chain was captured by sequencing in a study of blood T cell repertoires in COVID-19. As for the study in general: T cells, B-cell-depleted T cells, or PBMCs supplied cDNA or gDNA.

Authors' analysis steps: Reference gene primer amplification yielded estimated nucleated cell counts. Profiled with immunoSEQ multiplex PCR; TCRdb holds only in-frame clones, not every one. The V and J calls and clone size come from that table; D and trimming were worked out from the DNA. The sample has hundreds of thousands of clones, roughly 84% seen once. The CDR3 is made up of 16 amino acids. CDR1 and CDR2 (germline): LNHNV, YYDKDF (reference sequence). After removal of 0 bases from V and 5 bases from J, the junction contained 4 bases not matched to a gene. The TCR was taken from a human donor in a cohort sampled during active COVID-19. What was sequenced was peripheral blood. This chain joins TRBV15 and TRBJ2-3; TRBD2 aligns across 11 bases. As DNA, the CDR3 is TGTGCCACCAGCAGAGACAGTAGCGGGAGGGGAGATACGCAGTATTTT. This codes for CATSRDSSGRGDTQYF.